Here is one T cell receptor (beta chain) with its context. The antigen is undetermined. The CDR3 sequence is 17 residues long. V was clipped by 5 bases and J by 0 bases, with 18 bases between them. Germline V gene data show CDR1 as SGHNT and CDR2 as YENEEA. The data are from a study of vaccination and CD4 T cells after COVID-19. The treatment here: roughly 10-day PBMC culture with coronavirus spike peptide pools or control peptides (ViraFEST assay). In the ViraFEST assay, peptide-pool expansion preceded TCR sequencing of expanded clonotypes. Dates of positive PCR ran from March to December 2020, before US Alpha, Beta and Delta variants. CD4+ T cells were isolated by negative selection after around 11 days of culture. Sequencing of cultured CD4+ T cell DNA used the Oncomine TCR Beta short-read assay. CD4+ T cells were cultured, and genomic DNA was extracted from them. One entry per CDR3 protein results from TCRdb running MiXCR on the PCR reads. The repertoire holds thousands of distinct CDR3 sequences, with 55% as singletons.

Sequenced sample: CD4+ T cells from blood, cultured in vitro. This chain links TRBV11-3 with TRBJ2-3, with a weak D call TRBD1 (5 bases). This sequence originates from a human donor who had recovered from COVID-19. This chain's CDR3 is CASSLSQQVFSTDTQYF. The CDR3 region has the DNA TGTGCCAGCAGCCTGAGCCAACAGGTTTTTAGCACAGATACGCAGTATTTT.